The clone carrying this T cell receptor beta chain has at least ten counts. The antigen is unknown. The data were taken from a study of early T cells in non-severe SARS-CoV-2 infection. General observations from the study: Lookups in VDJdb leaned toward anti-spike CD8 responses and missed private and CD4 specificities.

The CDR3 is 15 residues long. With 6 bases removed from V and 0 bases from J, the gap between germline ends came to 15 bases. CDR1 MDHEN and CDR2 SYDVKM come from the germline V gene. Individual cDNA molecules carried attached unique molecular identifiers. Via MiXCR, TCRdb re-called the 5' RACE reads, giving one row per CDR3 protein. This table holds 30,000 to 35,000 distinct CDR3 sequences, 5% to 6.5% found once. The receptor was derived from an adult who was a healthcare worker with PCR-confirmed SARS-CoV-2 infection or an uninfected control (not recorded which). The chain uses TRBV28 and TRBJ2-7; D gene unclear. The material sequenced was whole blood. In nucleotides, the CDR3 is TGTGCCAGCAGCCCGGCGCTTGGAAGCTCCTACGAGCAGTACTTC. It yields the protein CASSPALGSSYEQYF.